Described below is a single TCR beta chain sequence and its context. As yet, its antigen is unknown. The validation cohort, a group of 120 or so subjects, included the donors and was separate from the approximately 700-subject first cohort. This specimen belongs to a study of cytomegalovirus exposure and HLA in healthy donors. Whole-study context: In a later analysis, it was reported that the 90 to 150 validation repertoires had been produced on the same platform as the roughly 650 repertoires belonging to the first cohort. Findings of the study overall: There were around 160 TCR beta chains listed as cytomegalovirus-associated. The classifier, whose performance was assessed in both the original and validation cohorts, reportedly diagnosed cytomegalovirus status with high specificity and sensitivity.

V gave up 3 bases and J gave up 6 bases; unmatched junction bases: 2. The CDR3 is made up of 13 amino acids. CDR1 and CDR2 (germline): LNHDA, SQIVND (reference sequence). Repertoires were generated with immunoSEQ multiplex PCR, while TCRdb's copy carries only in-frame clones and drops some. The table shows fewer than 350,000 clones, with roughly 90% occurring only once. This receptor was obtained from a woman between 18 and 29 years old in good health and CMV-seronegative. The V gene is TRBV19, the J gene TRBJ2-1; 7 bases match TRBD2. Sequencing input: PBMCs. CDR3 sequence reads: CASSMGRANEQFF. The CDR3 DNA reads TGTGCCAGTAGTATGGGGAGGGCCAATGAGCAGTTCTTC.